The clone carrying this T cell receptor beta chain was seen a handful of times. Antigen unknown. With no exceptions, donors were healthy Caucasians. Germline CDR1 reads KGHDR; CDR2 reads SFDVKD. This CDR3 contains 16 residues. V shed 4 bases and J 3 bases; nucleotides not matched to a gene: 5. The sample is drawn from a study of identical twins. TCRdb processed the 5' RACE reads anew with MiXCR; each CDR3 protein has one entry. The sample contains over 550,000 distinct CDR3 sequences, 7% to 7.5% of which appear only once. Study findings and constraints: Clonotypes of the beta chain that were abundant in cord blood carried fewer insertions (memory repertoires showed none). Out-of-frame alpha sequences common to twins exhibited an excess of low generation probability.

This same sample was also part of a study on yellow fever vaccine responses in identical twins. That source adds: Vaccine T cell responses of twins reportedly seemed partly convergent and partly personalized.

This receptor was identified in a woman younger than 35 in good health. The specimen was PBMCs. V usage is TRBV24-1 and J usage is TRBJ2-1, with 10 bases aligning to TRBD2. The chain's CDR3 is CATSERTSGLYNEQFF. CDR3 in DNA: TGTGCCACCAGTGAACGGACTAGCGGTCTCTACAATGAGCAGTTCTTC.